This TCR beta chain came from a study of immune evolution from preneoplasia to lung adenocarcinoma. Between about 2013 and 2018, patients underwent resection in Japan or China. H&E slides confirmed each diagnosis, reviewed by two pathologists independently. The study, taken as a whole, reports: Normal lung had highest clonality; later lesions appeared denser, more diverse.

As for this clone: Its antigen remains unidentified.

There are 9 residues in the CDR3. Assay: immunoSEQ multiplex PCR; the TCRdb copy retains only in-frame clones and omits some. The sample carries about 7,000 clones, roughly 78% recorded once. The chain couples TRBV21-1 to TRBJ2-1. TRBV21-1 is recorded as a pseudogene. This clonotype was sampled from a person aged 55-80 years with lung adenocarcinoma. The sample taken for sequencing was FFPE adjacent normal lung tissue. CDR3 loop: CATHNEQFF. CDR3 nucleotide sequence: TGTGCCACCCACAATGAGCAGTTCTTC.